This TCR beta chain is from a study of T-cell reconstitution after alpha-beta-depleted transplantation in children. Whole-study results and caveats: Surviving recipient T cells and thymic progenitors accounted for the high day-60 TCRbeta diversity observed in some patients. It was newly produced T cells that mostly accounted for T-cell counts and diversity one year after transplant. Roughly two months post-transplant, alpha-beta T cells reportedly originated from several hundred graft clones that had expanded.

The table lists this clonotype with a few counts. Its antigen is unknown. Researchers prepared the TCRbeta library using unique molecular identifiers, the study reports. TCRdb used MiXCR to reprocess the PCR reads, holding one entry per CDR3 protein. Among 800,000 to 1,000,000 distinct CDR3 sequences, roughly 29% were seen once, and the ten largest hold 25% to 35%. This clonotype was obtained from a boy under three years old who had a stem cell transplant for SCID, so the T cells may come from the graft donor. Specimen: PBMCs, mostly from graft donor cells, collected 360 days after TCRalphabeta/CD19-depleted stem cell transplant.

CDR3 residues: CASSRPSSGGKDTQYF. The CDR3 DNA reads TGTGCCAGCAGTCGACCTTCTAGCGGGGGGAAGGATACGCAGTATTTT. This rearrangement joins TRBV12-3 or TRBV12-4 to TRBJ2-3; TRBD2 matches 11 bases. The CDR3 is 16 residues long. Germline trimming cut 5 bases from V and 6 bases from J; bases unmatched to any gene: 10.